These 9 T cell receptor beta chains share one sample of origin, sequenced in a study of T cells in Graves' hyperthyroidism and ophthalmopathy. There were TCR beta CDR3 regions amplified from RNA transcripts. In the first-round RT-PCR of the TCR CDR3, the HTBI primer set was used. TCRdb used MiXCR to reprocess the multiplex PCR reads, holding one entry per CDR3 protein. The sample comprises about 500,000 distinct CDR3 sequences, over 15% of which are singletons, and around 18% rests with the top ten. Input material: blood. Receptor source: a woman in her late teens or twenties with Graves' hyperthyroidism.

This clonotype occurred a few times. V and J are TRBV6-1 and TRBJ1-2; D is uncertain. CDR1 and CDR2 (germline): MNHNS, SASEGT. V lost 6 bases and J lost 1, with 9 bases in between. The CDR3 loop spans 13 amino acids. The CDR3 sequence is CASSKGFNYGYTF. Here the CDR3 DNA reads TGTGCCAGCAGCAAGGGCTTTAACTATGGCTACACCTTC.

This clonotype was counted ten times or more. The chain recombines TRBV28 with TRBJ1-1; D remains ambiguous. This CDR3 has 11 residues. V lost 7 bases, J lost 0 bases, and 3 bases lay in between. Germline CDR1 reads MDHEN; CDR2 reads SYDVKM. The CDR3 region has the DNA TGTGCCAGCATCTTGAACACTGAAGCTTTCTTT. Amino acid sequence: CASILNTEAFF.

The chain is built from TRBV7-2 and TRBJ2-3, with a tentative D call TRBD2 (5 bases). Trimming left V 6 bases short and J 1 base short, with 11 bases between. The CDR3 spans 14 residues. Germline-derived CDR1 and CDR2 are SGHTA and FQGNSA. For the CDR3, the DNA is TGTGCCAGCAGTCGAGCGGAGCGCACAGATACGCAGTATTTT. Its protein is CASSRAERTDTQYF.

Only one count was recorded for this clonotype. Written as DNA, the CDR3 is TGTGCCAGCAGCTTGACAGGAAGAATTAACTATGGCTACACCTTC. It is translated as CASSLTGRINYGYTF. The chain carries TRBV5-8 and TRBJ1-2; D perhaps matches TRBD1 (5 bases). Trimming left V 1 base short and J 1 base short, with 11 bases between. There are 15 residues in the CDR3. Germline V gene sequence: CDR1 SGHTS, CDR2 YDEGEE.

This chain uses TRBV27 with TRBJ1-2, with 8 bases identical to TRBD1. The CDR3 runs to 13 residues. Looked up from germline, CDR1 is MNHEY and CDR2 is SMNVEV (reference sequence). V shed 6 bases and J 8 bases; nucleotides not matched to a gene: 8. The CDR3 is CASSPQGASGYTF. CDR3 DNA: TGTGCCAGCAGCCCGCAGGGGGCGAGCGGCTACACCTTC.

This clonotype occurred a few times. The chain links TRBV12-3 or TRBV12-4 to TRBJ1-2; D is uncertain. V lost 8 bases and J 0 bases, leaving 16 bases between the germline ends. This CDR3 has 15 amino acids. DNA for the CDR3: TGTGCCAGCTCCCCTAGTAGTGTAGCTAACTATGGCTACACCTTC. It translates to CASSPSSVANYGYTF.

Details on this clonotype: This may stem from a read error, because a much larger clone lies one nucleotide away. V gene TRBV11-3 combines with J gene TRBJ2-3, with a possible D match to TRBD1 (6 bases). In germline, CDR1 is SGHNT, CDR2 YENEEA. The CDR3 sequence is 15 residues long. The CDR3 spells CASGLAGRGMDTQYF. For the CDR3, the DNA is TGTGCCAGCGGCTTAGCAGGCAGGGGAATGGATACGCAGTATTTT.

This clonotype was counted only a few times. V gene TRBV6-2 or TRBV6-3 combines with J gene TRBJ2-2; D unresolved. V lost 6 bases and J 0 bases, leaving 8 bases between the germline ends. This CDR3 contains 14 residues. Germline lookup yields CDR1 MNHEY and CDR2 SVGEGT. CDR3 sequence: CASRRRTNTGELFF. Written as DNA, the CDR3 is TGTGCCAGCAGGCGACGGACGAACACCGGGGAGCTGTTTTTT.

In this sample, this clonotype turned up a few times. CDR3 in DNA: TGCGCCAGCAGCCAAGATCCCCGGCTATATCACGGCGAGCAGTACTTC. Amino acid sequence: CASSQDPRLYHGEQYF. The chain has TRBV4-1 and TRBJ2-7; D gene ambiguous. CDR1 and CDR2 from the germline V gene are MGHRA and YSYEKL. CDR3 size: 16 residues. Trimming pared 0 bases from V and 6 bases from J, leaving 18 bases between.